This TCR beta chain was identified in a study of long-term antiretroviral therapy in people with HIV. Study-level results: Researchers lacked any data on ART adherence, viral resistance or therapy changes.

Points on this clone: What it binds is not known.

Per donor, at least one pre-ART and at least two post-ART PBMC samples were obtained. The run of the v3.0 immunoSEQ assay was at survey level. Sequencing of each sample targeted about 35,000-50,000 T-cell genomes. Some clones are missing from TCRdb's copy, which holds only in-frame ones; the method was immunoSEQ multiplex PCR. Of about 35,000 clones detected, around three quarters appear once; the ten largest clones hold about 7.1%. This CDR3 has 15 amino acids. Deletions cut 0 bases from V and 8 bases from J, with 16 bases between. Germline V lookup: CDR1 MNHNS, CDR2 SASEGT. The gene calls are TRBV6-1 and TRBJ1-2, with a weak D call TRBD1 (5 bases). The source was unsorted PBMCs, collected 2 years after starting antiretroviral therapy. The receptor was isolated from a woman aged 45-60 years with HIV. CDR3 in amino acids: CASSEAMTDSRGYTF. The CDR3 DNA sequence: TGTGCCAGCAGTGAAGCGATGACAGATTCACGGGGCTACACCTTC.